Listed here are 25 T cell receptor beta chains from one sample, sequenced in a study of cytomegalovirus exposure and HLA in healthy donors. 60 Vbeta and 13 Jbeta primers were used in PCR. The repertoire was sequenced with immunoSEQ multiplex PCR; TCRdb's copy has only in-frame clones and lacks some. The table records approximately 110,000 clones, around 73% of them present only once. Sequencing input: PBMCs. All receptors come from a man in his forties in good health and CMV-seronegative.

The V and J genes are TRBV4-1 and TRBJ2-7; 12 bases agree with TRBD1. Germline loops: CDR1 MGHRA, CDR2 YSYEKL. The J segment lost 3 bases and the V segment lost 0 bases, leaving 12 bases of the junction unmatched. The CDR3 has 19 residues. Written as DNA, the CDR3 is TGCGCCAGCAGCCAAGAAGGGGGACAGGGGGCAAGGCTTGGCTACGAGCAGTACTTC. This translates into CASSQEGGQGARLGYEQYF.

The chain's CDR3 is CAISRTTEGDTEAFF. The CDR3 DNA is TGTGCCATCAGTCGAACAACAGAGGGGGACACTGAAGCTTTCTTT. The chain employs TRBV10-3 and TRBJ1-1; D is perhaps TRBD1 (6 bases). CDR1 and CDR2 from the germline V gene are ENHRY and SYGVKD. The CDR3 sequence is 15 residues long. V was pared by 5 bases and J by 3 bases, with 16 bases between.

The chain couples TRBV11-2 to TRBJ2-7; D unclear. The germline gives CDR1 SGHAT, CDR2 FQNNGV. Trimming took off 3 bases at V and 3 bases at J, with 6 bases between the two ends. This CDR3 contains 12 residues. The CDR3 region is CASSFSSYEQYF. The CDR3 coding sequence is TGTGCCAGCAGCTTTTCTAGCTACGAGCAGTACTTC.

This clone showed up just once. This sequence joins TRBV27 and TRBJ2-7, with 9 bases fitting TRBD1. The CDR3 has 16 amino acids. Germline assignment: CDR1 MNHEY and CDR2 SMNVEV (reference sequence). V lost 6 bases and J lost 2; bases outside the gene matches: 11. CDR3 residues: CASRVSAGQGAYEQYF. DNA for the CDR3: TGTGCCAGCAGAGTCTCCGCGGGACAGGGAGCCTACGAGCAGTACTTC.

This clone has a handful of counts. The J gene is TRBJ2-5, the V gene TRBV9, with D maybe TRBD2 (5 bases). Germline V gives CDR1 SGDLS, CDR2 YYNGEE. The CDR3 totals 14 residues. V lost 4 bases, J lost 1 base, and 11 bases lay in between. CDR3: CASSRLAGQETQYF. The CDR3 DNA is TGTGCCAGCAGCCGTCTAGCAGGCCAAGAGACCCAGTACTTC.

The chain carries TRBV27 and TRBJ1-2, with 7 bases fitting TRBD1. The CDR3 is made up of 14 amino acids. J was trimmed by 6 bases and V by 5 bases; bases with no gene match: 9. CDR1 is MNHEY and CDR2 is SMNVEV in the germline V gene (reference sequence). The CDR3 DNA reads TGTGCCAGCAGTCCCTCGGACAGGTGGAATGGCTACACCTTC. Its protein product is CASSPSDRWNGYTF.

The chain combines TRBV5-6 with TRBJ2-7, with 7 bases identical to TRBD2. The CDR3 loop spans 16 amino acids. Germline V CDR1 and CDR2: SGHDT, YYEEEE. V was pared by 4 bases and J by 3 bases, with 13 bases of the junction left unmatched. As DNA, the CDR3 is TGTGCCAGCAGCCCCGCTTGGGGGGGATCCTACTACGAGCAGTACTTC. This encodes CASSPAWGGSYYEQYF.

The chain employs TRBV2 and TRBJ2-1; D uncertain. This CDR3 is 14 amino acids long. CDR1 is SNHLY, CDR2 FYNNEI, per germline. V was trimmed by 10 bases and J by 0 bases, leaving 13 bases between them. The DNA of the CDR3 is TGTGCCAACCATAATCTGAGCTCCTACAATGAGCAGTTCTTC. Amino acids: CANHNLSSYNEQFF.

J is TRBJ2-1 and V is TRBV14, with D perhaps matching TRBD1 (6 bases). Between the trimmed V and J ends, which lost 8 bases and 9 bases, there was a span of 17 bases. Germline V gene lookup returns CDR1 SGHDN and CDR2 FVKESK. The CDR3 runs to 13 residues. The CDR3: CASSGTTFGEQFF. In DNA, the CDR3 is TGTGCCAGCTCGGGGACAACCTTTGGTGAGCAGTTCTTC.

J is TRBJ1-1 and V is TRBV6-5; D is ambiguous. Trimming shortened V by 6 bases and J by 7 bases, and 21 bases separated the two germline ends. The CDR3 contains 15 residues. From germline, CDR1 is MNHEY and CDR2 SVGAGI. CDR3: CASSPPRAVMVEAFF. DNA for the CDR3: TGTGCCAGCAGCCCCCCGAGGGCCGTTATGGTTGAAGCTTTCTTT.

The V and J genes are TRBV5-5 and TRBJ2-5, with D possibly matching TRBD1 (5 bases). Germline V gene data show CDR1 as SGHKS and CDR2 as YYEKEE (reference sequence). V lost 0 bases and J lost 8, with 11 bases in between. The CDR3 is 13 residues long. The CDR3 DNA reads TGTGCCAGCAGCTTGGTCAGGGAAACAACCCAGTACTTC. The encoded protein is CASSLVRETTQYF.

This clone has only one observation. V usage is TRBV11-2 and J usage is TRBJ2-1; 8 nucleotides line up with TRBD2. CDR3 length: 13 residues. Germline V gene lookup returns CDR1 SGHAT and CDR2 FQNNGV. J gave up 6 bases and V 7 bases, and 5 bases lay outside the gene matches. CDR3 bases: TGTGCCAGCACCACCGGGGGGGTCAATGAGCAGTTCTTC. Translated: CASTTGGVNEQFF.

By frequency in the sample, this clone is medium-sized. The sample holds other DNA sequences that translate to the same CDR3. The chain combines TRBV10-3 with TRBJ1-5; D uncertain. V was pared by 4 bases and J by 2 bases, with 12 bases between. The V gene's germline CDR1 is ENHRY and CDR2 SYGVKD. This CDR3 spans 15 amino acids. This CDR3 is CAISVTGEGNQPQHF. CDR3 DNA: TGTGCCATCAGTGTGACCGGTGAGGGCAATCAGCCCCAGCATTTT.

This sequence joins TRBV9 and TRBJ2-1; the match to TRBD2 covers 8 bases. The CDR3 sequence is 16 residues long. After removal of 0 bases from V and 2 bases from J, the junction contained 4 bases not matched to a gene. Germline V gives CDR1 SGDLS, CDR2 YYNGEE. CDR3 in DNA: TGTGCCAGCAGCGTAGTTAGCGGGGCCCCCTACAATGAGCAGTTCTTC. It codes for CASSVVSGAPYNEQFF.

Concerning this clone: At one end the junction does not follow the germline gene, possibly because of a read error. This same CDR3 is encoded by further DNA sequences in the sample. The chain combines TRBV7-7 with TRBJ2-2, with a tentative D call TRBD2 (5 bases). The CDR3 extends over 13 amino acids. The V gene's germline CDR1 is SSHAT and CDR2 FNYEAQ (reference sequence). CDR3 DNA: TGTGCTAGCAGCTTAGAGCGAGGGGGGGAGCTGTTTTTT. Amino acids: CASSLERGGELFF.

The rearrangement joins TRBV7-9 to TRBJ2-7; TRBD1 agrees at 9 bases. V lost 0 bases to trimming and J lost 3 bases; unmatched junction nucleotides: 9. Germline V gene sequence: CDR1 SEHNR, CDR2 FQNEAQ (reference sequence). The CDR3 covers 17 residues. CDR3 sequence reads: CASSLAGQGKFDYEQYF. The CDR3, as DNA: TGTGCCAGCAGCTTAGCGGGACAGGGTAAATTCGACTACGAGCAGTACTTC.

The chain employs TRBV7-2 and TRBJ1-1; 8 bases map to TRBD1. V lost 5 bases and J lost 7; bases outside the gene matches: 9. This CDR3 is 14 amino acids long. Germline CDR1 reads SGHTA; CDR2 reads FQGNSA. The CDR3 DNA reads TGTGCCAGCAGCGCTGGACAGGGCCCAGATGAAGCTTTCTTT. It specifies CASSAGQGPDEAFF.

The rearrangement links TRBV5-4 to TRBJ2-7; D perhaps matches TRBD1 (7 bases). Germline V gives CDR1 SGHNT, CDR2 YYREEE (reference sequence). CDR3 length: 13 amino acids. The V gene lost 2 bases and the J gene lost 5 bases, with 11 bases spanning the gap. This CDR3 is CASSFQGGDEQYF. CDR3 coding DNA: TGTGCCAGCAGCTTCCAGGGGGGCGACGAGCAGTACTTC.

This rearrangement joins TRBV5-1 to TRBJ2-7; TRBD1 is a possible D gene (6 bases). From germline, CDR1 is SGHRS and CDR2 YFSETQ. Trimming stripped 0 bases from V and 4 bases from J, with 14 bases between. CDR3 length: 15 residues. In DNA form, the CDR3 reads TGCGCCAGCAGCTTGGATGGGGGCAGGGGTTACGAGCAGTACTTC. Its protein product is CASSLDGGRGYEQYF. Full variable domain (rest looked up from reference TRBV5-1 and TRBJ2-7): KAGVTQTPRYLIKTRGQQVTLSCSPISGHRSVSWYQQTPGQGLQFLFEYFSETQRNKGNFPGRFSGRQFSNSRSEMNVSTLELGDSALYLCASSLDGGRGYEQYFGPGTRLTVT.

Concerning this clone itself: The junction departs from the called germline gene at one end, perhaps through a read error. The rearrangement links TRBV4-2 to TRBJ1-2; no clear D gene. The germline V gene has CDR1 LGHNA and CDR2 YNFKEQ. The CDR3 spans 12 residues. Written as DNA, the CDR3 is TGTGCCAGCAGCCAAGAACTTGGAGGGAGCCGCTTC. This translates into CASSQELGGSRF.

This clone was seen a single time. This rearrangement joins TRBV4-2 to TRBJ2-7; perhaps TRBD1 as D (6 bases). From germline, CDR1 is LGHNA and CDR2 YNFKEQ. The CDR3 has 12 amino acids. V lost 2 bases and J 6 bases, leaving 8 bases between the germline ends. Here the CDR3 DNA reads TGTGCCAGCAGCCAAACAGGGTTCGAGCAGTACTTC. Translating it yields CASSQTGFEQYF.

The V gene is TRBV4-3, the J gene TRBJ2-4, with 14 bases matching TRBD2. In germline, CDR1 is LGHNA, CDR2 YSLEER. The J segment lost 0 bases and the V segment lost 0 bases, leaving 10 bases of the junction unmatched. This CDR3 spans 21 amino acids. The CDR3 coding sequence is TGCGCCAGCAGCCAAGAGGTTGGACTAGCGGGGGGAAGTGGAGCCAAAAACATTCAGTACTTC. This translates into CASSQEVGLAGGSGAKNIQYF.

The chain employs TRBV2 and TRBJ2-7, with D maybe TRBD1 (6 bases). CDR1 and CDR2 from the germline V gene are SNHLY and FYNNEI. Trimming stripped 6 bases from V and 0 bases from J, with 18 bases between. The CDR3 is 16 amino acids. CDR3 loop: CASRGQGSSSSYEQYF. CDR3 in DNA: TGTGCCAGCAGAGGGCAGGGGTCCTCGAGCTCCTACGAGCAGTACTTC. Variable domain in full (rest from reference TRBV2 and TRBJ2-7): EPEVTQTPSHQVTQMGQEVILRCVPISNHLYFYWYRQILGQKVEFLVSFYNNEISEKSEIFDDQFSVERPDGSNFTLKIRSTKLEDSAMYFCASRGQGSSSSYEQYFGPGTRLTVT.

Here the CDR3 reads CSVGRSGELFF. The CDR3 bases are TGCAGCGTTGGGAGATCCGGGGAGCTGTTTTTT. This sequence joins TRBV29-1 and TRBJ2-2; D gene unclear. Trimming took off 4 bases at V and 6 bases at J, with 6 bases between the two ends. The CDR3 is 11 amino acids. The germline CDR1 and CDR2 sequences are SQVTM and ANQGSEA.

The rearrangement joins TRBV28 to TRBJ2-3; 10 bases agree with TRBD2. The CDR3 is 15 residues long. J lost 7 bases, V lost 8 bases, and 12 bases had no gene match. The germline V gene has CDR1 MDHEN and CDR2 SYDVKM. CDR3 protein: CASRATLAGVYTQYF. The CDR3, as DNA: TGTGCCAGCCGTGCTACTCTAGCGGGGGTGTATACGCAGTATTTT.